The 12 T cell receptor beta chains below were found in one sample sequenced in a study of Ad26.COV2.S vaccination and SARS-CoV-2 variants. The protocol was immunoSEQ multiplex PCR, while the TCRdb copy is restricted to in-frame clones and leaves out a portion. The sample consists of some 350,000 clones, 80% to 90% of them appearing once. As for treatment: some 20 received Ad26.COV2.S at low or high dose, single or two shots; roughly five received placebo; per-sample allocation not given. All samples were drawn on day 63, counting from the first vaccine or placebo injection. The sequenced sample was peripheral blood, obtained in a trial of Ad26.COV2.S vaccine versus placebo. The receptors derive from a person aged 18 to 65 who received the Ad26.COV2.S COVID-19 vaccine or a placebo.

The chain recombines TRBV4-2 with TRBJ2-3; possible D gene TRBD1, 5 bases. Deletions cut 0 bases from V and 0 bases from J, with 13 bases between. The CDR3 is 17 amino acids. Germline V CDR1 and CDR2: LGHNA, YNFKEQ. CDR3 residues: CASSQEGVRFSTDTQYF. The CDR3 bases are TGTGCCAGCAGCCAAGAAGGGGTGAGGTTTAGCACAGATACGCAGTATTTT.

The rearrangement joins TRBV6-5 to TRBJ2-7; D gene ambiguous. This CDR3 comprises 13 residues. Germline V gene data show CDR1 as MNHEY and CDR2 as SVGAGI. V lost 5 bases and J lost 4, with 12 bases in between. CDR3 DNA: TGTGCCAGCAGTCGCCTCGGTTGGTACGAGCAGTACTTC. It translates to CASSRLGWYEQYF.

The chain joins TRBV3-1 (or the pseudogene TRBV3-2) to TRBJ2-1; TRBD2 aligns across 11 bases. This CDR3 comprises 16 residues. V lost 1 base to trimming and J lost 6 bases; unmatched junction nucleotides: 5. Germline V gene sequence: CDR1 LGHDT, CDR2 YNNKEL (reference sequence). CDR3 region: CASSQGTGTSGNEQFF. CDR3 coding DNA: TGTGCCAGCAGCCAAGGCACCGGGACTAGCGGCAATGAGCAGTTCTTC.

This chain uses TRBV4-1 with TRBJ1-1; no clear D gene. CDR3 size: 15 residues. V was trimmed by 1 base and J by 2 bases, leaving 11 bases between them. Germline V gene data show CDR1 as MGHRA and CDR2 as YSYEKL. CDR3 nucleotides: TGCGCCAGCAGCCAAGCTAGCGGGTTTAACACTGAAGCTTTCTTT. Its translation: CASSQASGFNTEAFF.

The chain recombines TRBV5-8 with TRBJ1-1; TRBD1 aligns across 9 bases. The CDR3 has 15 amino acids. The V and J ends lost 4 bases and 10 bases, in that order; junction bases with no gene match: 14. CDR1 and CDR2 from the germline V gene are SGHTS and YDEGEE. The CDR3 sequence is CASSVTQGAAAGAFF. The CDR3 DNA reads as TGTGCCAGCAGCGTAACACAGGGGGCCGCGGCCGGAGCTTTCTTT. Combining the CDR3 with reference TRBV5-8 and TRBJ1-1 gives the whole variable domain EAGVTQSPTHLIKTRGQQATLRCSPISGHTSVYWYQQALGLGLQFLLWYDEGEERNRGNFPPRFSGRQFPNYSSELNVNALELEDSALYLCASSVTQGAAAGAFFGQGTRLTVV.

This clone is a singleton in its sample. V gene TRBV9 combines with J gene TRBJ2-7, with D perhaps matching TRBD1 or TRBD2 (6 bases each). This CDR3 region has 14 residues. Germline loops: CDR1 SGDLS, CDR2 YYNGEE. Trimming pared 1 base from V and 5 bases from J, leaving 13 bases between. The CDR3: CASSVTPRGDEQYF. The CDR3 DNA reads TGTGCCAGCAGCGTAACCCCTAGGGGGGACGAGCAGTACTTC.

The gene calls are TRBV7-9 and TRBJ2-7, with 12 positions matching TRBD1. The CDR3 extends over 16 amino acids. Trimming took 0 bases from V and 2 from J; bases not matched to a gene: 2. CDR1 is SEHNR and CDR2 is FQNEAQ in the germline V gene (reference sequence). CDR3 region: CASSLAGTGGAYEQYF. The DNA for the CDR3 is TGTGCCAGCAGCTTAGCCGGGACAGGGGGCGCCTACGAGCAGTACTTC.

This sequence joins TRBV7-9 and TRBJ2-3, with 7 bases aligning to TRBD2. Unmatched junction bases numbered 8, after V lost 3 bases and J lost 2 bases. Germline assignment: CDR1 SEHNR and CDR2 FQNEAQ (reference sequence). The CDR3 totals 16 residues. The CDR3 DNA is TGTGCCAGCAGCTTCCAAGCGGGGTCCCTCACAGATACGCAGTATTTT. Residues: CASSFQAGSLTDTQYF.

The chain couples TRBV29-1 to TRBJ2-1; maybe TRBD2 (5 bases). This CDR3 region has 14 residues. Germline CDR1 and CDR2: SQVTM and ANQGSEA. The ends were cut back, 5 bases at V and 4 bases at J, with 15 bases in the middle. This CDR3 reads CSVLSGIPYNEQFF. CDR3 in DNA: TGCAGCGTTCTCAGCGGTATACCTTACAATGAGCAGTTCTTC.

This sequence joins TRBV7-2 and TRBJ1-5; 8 bases align to TRBD1. V dropped 0 bases and J dropped 7; count of bases not matched to a gene: 2. CDR1 is SGHTA and CDR2 is FQGNSA in the germline V gene. The CDR3 consists of 14 residues. Here the CDR3 reads CASSLANRGQPQHF. In nucleotides, the CDR3 is TGTGCCAGCAGCTTAGCTAACAGGGGGCAGCCCCAGCATTTT.

This chain joins TRBV7-2 and TRBJ1-6, with D uncertain. Per the germline V gene, CDR1 is SGHTA and CDR2 is FQGNSA. The CDR3 consists of 14 residues. V lost 3 bases and J lost 10, with 13 bases in between. The CDR3 reads CASSFGRSLSPLHF. Written as DNA, the CDR3 is TGTGCCAGCAGCTTCGGACGGAGTTTATCACCCCTCCACTTT.

V and J are TRBV3-1 (or the pseudogene TRBV3-2) and TRBJ1-1; D is perhaps TRBD1 (5 bases). Germline loops: CDR1 LGHDT, CDR2 YNNKEL (reference sequence). This CDR3 is 17 amino acids long. Trimming took off 4 bases at V and 0 bases at J, with 18 bases between the two ends. The CDR3 loop is CASSPSVGTRMNTEAFF. Written as DNA, the CDR3 is TGTGCCAGCAGCCCCTCCGTGGGGACGAGAATGAACACTGAAGCTTTCTTT.